This T cell receptor beta chain was captured in a study of monozygotic twins with inflammatory bowel disease. Study results and caveats: Repertoire similarity did not differ between concordant and discordant twins, perhaps due to limited power. TCRbeta diversity (inverse Simpson) was lower in IBD patients than in healthy co-twins.

TCRdb re-called the 5' RACE reads and shows each CDR3 protein once, DNA omitted. Recorded for this sample: about 130,000 distinct CDR3 sequences. Details on this clonotype: The antigen is undetermined.

The CDR3 is 19 amino acids. Looked up from germline, CDR1 is ENHRY and CDR2 is SYGVKD. The rearrangement uses TRBV10-3 and TRBJ2-1; without DNA, the TCRdb call of TRBD2 cannot be checked. The sequence derives from a human donor with ulcerative colitis or Crohn's disease, or a healthy co-twin of an affected twin (not recorded which). Sequencing used blood. The CDR3 loop reads CAIGLGTSGSSHSYNEQFF.